The present TCR beta chain was sequenced within a study of shared clonotypes between healthy human individuals. Turning to the study itself: A couple of female and three male donors aged 18 to 49 were enrolled.

In the source study's methods: Filtering differed because ImmunoSEQ produced junction-only sequences that carried no quality scores. Clones were read by immunoSEQ multiplex PCR, and TCRdb kept only the in-frame ones, dropping some. Clone size and the V and J calls come from that table; the DNA yielded D and trimming. The sample lists some 470,000 clones, 70% to 80% occurring once. Recent vaccinations or acute infections were absent in the healthy HIV-negative adult donors. This clonotype originated in a woman aged 40 to 50 in good health. Some clones in this sample may be carry-over from other donors' samples. Material: PBMCs.

The DNA for the CDR3 is TGTGCCAGCAGCTCTACGCGGGGCACAGATACGCAGTATTTT. This translates into CASSSTRGTDTQYF. The chain carries TRBV11-1 and TRBJ2-3; D possibly corresponds to TRBD2 (5 bases). The V end lost 4 bases, the J end lost 1 base, and 9 bases lay between the germline ends. The germline CDR1 and CDR2 sequences are SGHAT and FQDESV (reference sequence). The CDR3 spans 14 residues.